In this sample, the clone carrying this T cell receptor (beta chain) turned up a few times. The target antigen is unknown. This specimen belongs to a study of T cell responses to AZD1222 COVID-19 vaccine. The study pooled second doses at about 4 or about 12 weeks. Data came from immunoSEQ multiplex PCR; TCRdb stores just in-frame clones and leaves some out. The sample holds 120,000 to 150,000 clones, approximately 89% seen once. Study results and caveats: CD4 TCRs linked to vaccination spanned spike, dominating at 160-218 and 743-854. Spike-specific TCR breadth and depth both grew after two AZD1222 doses. A reported finding is that nearly half of spike-specific TCRs target unmutated variant regions.

Sequences were derived from peripheral blood, sampled 28 days after the second AZD1222 dose. The sequence came from an adult who received the AZD1222 COVID-19 vaccine.

DNA for the CDR3: TGTGCCAGCAGCCTCGAAGAGAACACTGAAGCTTTCTTT. Protein product: CASSLEENTEAFF. The V and J genes are TRBV7-9 and TRBJ1-1; D not certain. Germline V gene data show CDR1 as SEHNR and CDR2 as FQNEAQ (reference sequence). The V gene lost 5 bases and the J gene lost 1 base, with 8 bases spanning the gap. The CDR3 runs 13 residues.